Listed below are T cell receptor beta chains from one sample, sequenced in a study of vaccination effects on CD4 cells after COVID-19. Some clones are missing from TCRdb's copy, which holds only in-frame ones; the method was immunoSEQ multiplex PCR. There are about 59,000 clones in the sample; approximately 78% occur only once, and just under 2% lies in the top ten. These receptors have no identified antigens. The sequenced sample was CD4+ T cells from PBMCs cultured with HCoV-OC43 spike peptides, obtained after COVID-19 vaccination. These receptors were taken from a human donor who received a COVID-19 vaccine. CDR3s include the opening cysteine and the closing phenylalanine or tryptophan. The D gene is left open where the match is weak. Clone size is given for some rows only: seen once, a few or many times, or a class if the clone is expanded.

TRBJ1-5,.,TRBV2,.,TGTGCCAGCAGTGGTCCCGGGGGTAGCAATCAGCCCCAGCATTTT,CASSGPGGSNQPQHF
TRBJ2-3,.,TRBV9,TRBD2,TGTGCCAGCAGCGCTAGCGGCTACACAGATACGCAGTATTTT,CASSASGYTDTQYF
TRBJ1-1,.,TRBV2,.,TGTGCCAGCGGGACGGCCATGAACACTGAAGCTTTCTTT,CASGTAMNTEAFF
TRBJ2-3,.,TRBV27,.,TGTGCCAGCTGGGGGATATACACAGATACGCAGTATTTT,CASWGIYTDTQYF
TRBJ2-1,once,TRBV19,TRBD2,TGTGCCAGTAGTTTTAGCGGGGGAGCCTACAATGAGCAGTTCTTC,CASSFSGGAYNEQFF
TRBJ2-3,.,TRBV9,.,TGTGCCAGCAGCGCCCTGGCGTCTAGCGGCACAGATACGCAGTATTTT,CASSALASSGTDTQYF
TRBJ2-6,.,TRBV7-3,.,TGTGCCAGCAGTCCCCCCTCTGGGGCCAACGTCCTGACTTTC,CASSPPSGANVLTF
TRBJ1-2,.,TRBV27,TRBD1,TGTGCCAGCAGACGGGACAGGGGGGACTATGGCTACACCTTC,CASRRDRGDYGYTF
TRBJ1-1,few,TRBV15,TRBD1,TGTGCCACCAGCAGACCGGGACAGAGATATTCTGAAGCTTTCTTT,CATSRPGQRYSEAFF
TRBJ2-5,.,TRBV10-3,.,TGTGCCATCAGTGAACGGCAGGCGACCCAGTACTTC,CAISERQATQYF
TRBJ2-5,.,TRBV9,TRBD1,TGTGCCAGCAGCCCGCGCGGACAGGGAGTACAGACCCAGTACTTC,CASSPRGQGVQTQYF
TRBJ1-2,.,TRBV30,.,TGTGCCTGGAGTGTTCAGGCGGGGGGTGGCTACACCTTC,CAWSVQAGGGYTF
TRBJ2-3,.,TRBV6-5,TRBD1,TGTGCCAGCTACCCGGGACAGAACACAGATACGCAGTATTTT,CASYPGQNTDTQYF
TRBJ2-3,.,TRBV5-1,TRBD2,TGCGCCAGCAGCGGACTAGCGGGGGATGGAGATACGCAGTATTTT,CASSGLAGDGDTQYF
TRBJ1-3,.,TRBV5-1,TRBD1,TGCGCCAGCAGCGGCGGACAGGGGGGAAACACCATATATTTT,CASSGGQGGNTIYF
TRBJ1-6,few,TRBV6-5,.,TGTGCCAGCAGTCGCGTCGGGGGAAACTCACCCCTCCACTTT,CASSRVGGNSPLHF
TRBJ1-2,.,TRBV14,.,TGTGCCAGCAGCCTGACAGCAGTCTATGGCTACACCTTC,CASSLTAVYGYTF
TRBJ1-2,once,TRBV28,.,TGTGCCGCGGGGGCAGGAAGCTATGGCTACACCTTC,CAAGAGSYGYTF